The following is a TCR beta chain sequence with its context. Its matching antigen is unknown. Assay: immunoSEQ multiplex PCR; the TCRdb copy retains only in-frame clones and omits some. Altogether roughly 91,000 clones are present, over 85% being singletons, with the ten largest covering 0.65% to 0.95%. The sample originates from a study of OX40 agonist ivuxolimab in advanced cancers. Study overall: The study treated patients with ivuxolimab, an agonistic anti-OX40 (CD134) antibody. Dose-escalation subjects each had hepatocellular carcinoma, melanoma, renal cell or head and neck cancer.

The V segment lost 2 bases and the J segment 8 bases; nucleotides outside the gene matches: 9. Germline CDR1 KGHSH, CDR2 LQKENI. The CDR3 totals 15 residues. Broader study findings: The average count of expanded clones was higher among CD8+ T cells than among CD4+. Undetermined was the antigen specificity of the expanded peripheral T cells.

Sequencing used CD4+ or CD8+ T cells sorted from blood, obtained in a trial of the OX40 agonist ivuxolimab. The chain joins TRBV18 to TRBJ1-2, with 9 nucleotides matching TRBD1. The source is an adult with an advanced solid tumor such as melanoma, head and neck, liver or kidney cancer. The CDR3 sequence: CASSPMAGQGTGYTF. As DNA, the CDR3 is TGTGCCAGCTCACCAATGGCGGGACAGGGTACGGGCTACACCTTC.